This T cell receptor beta chain was found in a study of human T cells and chemical hapten exposure. The CDR3 loop spans 15 amino acids. The ends were cut back, 2 bases at V and 4 bases at J, with 15 bases in the middle. Per the germline V gene, CDR1 is SGHTS and CDR2 is YDEGEE. Stated time point: patch test 2, 6 weeks after DPC sensitization. The sample's treatment: therapeutic diphenylcyclopropenone sensitization with weekly scalp DPC. TCRdb redid the calling of the RACE reads with MiXCR, one entry per CDR3 protein. The sample has a few hundred thousand distinct CDR3 sequences; more than 5% are singletons.

The rearrangement links TRBV5-8 to TRBJ1-1, with a weak D call TRBD1 (6 bases). The sample here was whole blood, taken in connection with sensitization to the hapten diphenylcyclopropenone (DPC). This TCR derives from a woman younger than 30 with alopecia areata. Some clones in this sample may be carry-over from other donors' samples. CDR3 bases: TGTGCCAGCAGCTTTATGAGAGGGGGTGGCACTGAAGCTTTCTTT. Translation gives CASSFMRGGGTEAFF. The whole variable domain, remainder taken from reference TRBV5-8 and TRBJ1-1, is EAGVTQSPTHLIKTRGQQATLRCSPISGHTSVYWYQQALGLGLQFLLWYDEGEERNRGNFPPRFSGRQFPNYSSELNVNALELEDSALYLCASSFMRGGGTEAFFGQGTRLTVV.